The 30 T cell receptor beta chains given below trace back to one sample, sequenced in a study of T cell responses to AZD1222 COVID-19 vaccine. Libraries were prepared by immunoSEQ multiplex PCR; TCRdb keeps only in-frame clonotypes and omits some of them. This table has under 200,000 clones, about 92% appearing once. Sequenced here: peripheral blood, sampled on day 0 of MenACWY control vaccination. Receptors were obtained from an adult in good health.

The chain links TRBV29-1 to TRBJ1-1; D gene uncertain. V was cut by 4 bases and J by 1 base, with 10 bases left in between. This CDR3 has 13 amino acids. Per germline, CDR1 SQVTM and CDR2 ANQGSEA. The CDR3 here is CSVGDGTNTEAFF. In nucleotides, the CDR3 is TGCAGCGTTGGAGACGGAACGAACACTGAAGCTTTCTTT.

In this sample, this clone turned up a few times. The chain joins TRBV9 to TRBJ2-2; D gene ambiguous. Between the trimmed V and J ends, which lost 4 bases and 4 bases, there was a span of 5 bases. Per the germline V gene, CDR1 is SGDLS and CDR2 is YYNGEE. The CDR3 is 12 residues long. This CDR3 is CASSISTGELFF. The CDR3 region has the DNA TGTGCCAGCAGCATAAGCACCGGGGAGCTGTTTTTT.

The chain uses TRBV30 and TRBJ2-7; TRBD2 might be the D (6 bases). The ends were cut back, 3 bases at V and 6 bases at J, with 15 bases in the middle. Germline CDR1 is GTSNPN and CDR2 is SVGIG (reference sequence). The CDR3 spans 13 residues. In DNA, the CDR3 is TGTGCCTGGAGCGCTTTGGGGGGAGGCGAGCAGTACTTC. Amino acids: CAWSALGGGEQYF.

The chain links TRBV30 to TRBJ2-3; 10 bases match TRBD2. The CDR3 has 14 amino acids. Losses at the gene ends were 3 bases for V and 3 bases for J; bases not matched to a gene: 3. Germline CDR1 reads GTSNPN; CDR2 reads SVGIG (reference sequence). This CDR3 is CAWSPGLATDTQYF. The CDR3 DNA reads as TGTGCCTGGAGCCCGGGACTAGCGACAGATACGCAGTATTTT.

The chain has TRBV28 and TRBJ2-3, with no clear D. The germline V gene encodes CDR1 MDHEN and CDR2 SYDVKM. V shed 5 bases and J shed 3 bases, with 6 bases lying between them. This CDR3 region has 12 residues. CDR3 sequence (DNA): TGTGCCAGCAGTGTGAGTACAGATACGCAGTATTTT. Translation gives CASSVSTDTQYF.

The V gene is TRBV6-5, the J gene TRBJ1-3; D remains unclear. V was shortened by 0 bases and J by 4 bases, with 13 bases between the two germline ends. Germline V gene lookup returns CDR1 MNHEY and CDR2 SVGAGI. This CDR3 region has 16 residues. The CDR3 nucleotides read TGTGCCAGCAGTTACTCGATCCTCGCCCCGGGAAACACCATATATTTT. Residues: CASSYSILAPGNTIYF.

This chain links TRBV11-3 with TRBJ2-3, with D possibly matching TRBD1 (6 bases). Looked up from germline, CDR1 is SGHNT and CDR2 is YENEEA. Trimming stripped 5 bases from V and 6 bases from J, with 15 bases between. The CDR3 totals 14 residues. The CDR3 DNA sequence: TGTGCCAGCAGCGGGGACATCAGCCGGGATACGCAGTATTTT. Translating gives CASSGDISRDTQYF.

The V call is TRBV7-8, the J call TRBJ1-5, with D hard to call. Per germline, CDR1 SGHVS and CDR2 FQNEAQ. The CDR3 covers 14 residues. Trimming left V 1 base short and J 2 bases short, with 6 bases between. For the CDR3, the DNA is TGTGCCAGCAGCTTAGGGCGCGGCAATCAGCCCCAGCATTTT. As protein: CASSLGRGNQPQHF.

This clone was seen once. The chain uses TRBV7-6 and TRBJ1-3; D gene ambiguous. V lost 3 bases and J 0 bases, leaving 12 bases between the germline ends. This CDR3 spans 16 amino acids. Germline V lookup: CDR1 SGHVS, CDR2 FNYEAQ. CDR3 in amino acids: CASSFYRQISGNTIYF. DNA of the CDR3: TGTGCCAGCAGCTTCTATCGGCAGATCTCTGGAAACACCATATATTTT.

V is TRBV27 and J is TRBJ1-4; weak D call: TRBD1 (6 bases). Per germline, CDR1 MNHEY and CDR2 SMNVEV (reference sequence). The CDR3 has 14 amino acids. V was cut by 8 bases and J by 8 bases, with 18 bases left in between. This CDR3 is CASARGGESEKLFF. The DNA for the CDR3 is TGTGCCAGCGCTAGGGGGGGGGAGAGCGAAAAACTGTTTTTT.

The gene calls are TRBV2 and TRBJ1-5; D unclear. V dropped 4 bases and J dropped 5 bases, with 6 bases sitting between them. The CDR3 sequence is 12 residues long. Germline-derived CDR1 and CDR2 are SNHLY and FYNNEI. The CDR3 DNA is TGTGCCAGCAGTGGCCTAGATCAGCCCCAGCATTTT. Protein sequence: CASSGLDQPQHF. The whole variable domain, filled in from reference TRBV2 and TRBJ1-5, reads EPEVTQTPSHQVTQMGQEVILRCVPISNHLYFYWYRQILGQKVEFLVSFYNNEISEKSEIFDDQFSVERPDGSNFTLKIRSTKLEDSAMYFCASSGLDQPQHFGDGTRLSIL.

In DNA form, the CDR3 reads TGTGCCAGCAGCTTAGTATACGACAGGGCCTACGAGCAGTACTTC. This encodes CASSLVYDRAYEQYF. The genes are TRBV7-2 and TRBJ2-7, with 7 bases aligning to TRBD1. CDR3 length: 15 residues. Losses at the gene ends were 1 base for V and 2 bases for J; bases not matched to a gene: 5. The V gene's germline CDR1 is SGHTA and CDR2 FQGNSA.

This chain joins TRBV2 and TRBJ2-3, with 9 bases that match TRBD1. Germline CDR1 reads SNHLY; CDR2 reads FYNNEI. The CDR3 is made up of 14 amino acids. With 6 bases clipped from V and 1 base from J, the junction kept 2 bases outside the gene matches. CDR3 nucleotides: TGTGCCAGCAGGCGGGACAGGGGCACAGATACGCAGTATTTT. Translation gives CASRRDRGTDTQYF.

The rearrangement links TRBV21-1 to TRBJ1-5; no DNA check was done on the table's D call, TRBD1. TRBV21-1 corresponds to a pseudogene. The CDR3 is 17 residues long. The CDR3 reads CASSKAMGQGPNQPQHF. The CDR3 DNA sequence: TGTGCCAGCAGCAAAGCGATGGGACAGGGGCCCAATCAGCCCCAGCATTTT.

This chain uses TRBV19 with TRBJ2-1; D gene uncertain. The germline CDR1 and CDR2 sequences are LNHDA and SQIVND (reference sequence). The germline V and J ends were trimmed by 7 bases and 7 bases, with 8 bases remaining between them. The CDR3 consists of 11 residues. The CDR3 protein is CASTGLNEQFF. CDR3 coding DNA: TGTGCCAGTACCGGGCTAAATGAGCAGTTCTTC.

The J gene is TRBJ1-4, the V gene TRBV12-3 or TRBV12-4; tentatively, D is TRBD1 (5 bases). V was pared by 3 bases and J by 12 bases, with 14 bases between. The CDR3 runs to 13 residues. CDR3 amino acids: CASSFGQGRQLFF. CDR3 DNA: TGTGCCAGCAGTTTCGGGCAGGGCAGACAACTGTTTTTT.

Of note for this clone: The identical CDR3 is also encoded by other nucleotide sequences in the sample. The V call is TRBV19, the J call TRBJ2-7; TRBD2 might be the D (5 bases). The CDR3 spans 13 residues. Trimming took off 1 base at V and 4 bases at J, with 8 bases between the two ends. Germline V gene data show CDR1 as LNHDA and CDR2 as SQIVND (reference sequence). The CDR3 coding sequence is TGTGCCAGTAGTATAGGTGCGGGTTACGAGCAGTACTTC. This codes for CASSIGAGYEQYF.

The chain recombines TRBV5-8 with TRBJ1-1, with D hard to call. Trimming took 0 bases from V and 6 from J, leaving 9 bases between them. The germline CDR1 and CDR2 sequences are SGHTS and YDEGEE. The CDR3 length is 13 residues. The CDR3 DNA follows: TGTGCCAGCAGCTTGGAGGGTATAGCTGAAGCTTTCTTT. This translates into CASSLEGIAEAFF.

CDR3 DNA sequence: TGTGCCAGCAGCCAAGATTTCGGGGCTAACACTGAAGCTTTCTTT. Translating it yields CASSQDFGANTEAFF. V usage is TRBV3-1 (or the pseudogene TRBV3-2) and J usage is TRBJ1-1, with a tentative D call TRBD1 (5 bases). This CDR3 comprises 15 residues. Germline V gene data show CDR1 as LGHDT and CDR2 as YNNKEL (reference sequence). V lost 0 bases and J lost 2, with 10 bases in between.

The CDR3 loop is CASSSGQGEQYF. The CDR3 DNA reads as TGTGCCAGCAGCTCCGGACAGGGCGAGCAGTACTTC. The V call is TRBV11-3, the J call TRBJ2-7; 8 nucleotides agree with TRBD1. CDR1 SGHNT and CDR2 YENEEA come from the germline V gene. V lost 4 bases, J lost 6 bases, and 2 bases stayed unmatched. This CDR3 contains 12 residues. The complete variable domain, with remaining parts taken from reference TRBV11-3 and TRBJ2-7, reads EAGVVQSPRYKIIEKKQPVAFWCNPISGHNTLYWYLQNLGQGPELLIRYENEEAVDDSQLPKDRFSAERLKGVDSTLKIQPAELGDSAVYLCASSSGQGEQYFGPGTRLTVT.

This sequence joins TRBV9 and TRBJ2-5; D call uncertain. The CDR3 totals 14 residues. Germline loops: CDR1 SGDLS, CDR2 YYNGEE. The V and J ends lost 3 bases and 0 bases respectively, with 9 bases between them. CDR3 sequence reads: CASSATGHQETQYF. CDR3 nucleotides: TGTGCCAGCAGCGCGACGGGCCACCAAGAGACCCAGTACTTC.

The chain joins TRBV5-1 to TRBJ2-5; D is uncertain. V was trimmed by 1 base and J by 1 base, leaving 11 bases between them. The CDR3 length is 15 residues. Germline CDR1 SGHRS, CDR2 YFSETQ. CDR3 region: CASSLTLTPQETQYF. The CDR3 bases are TGCGCCAGCAGCTTGACTCTGACACCCCAAGAGACCCAGTACTTC.

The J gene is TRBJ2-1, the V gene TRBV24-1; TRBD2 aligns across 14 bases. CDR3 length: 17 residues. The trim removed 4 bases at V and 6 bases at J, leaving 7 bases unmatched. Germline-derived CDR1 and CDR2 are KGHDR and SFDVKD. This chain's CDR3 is CATSERTSGRRGNEQFF. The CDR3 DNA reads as TGTGCCACCAGTGAGCGGACTAGCGGGAGGCGGGGCAATGAGCAGTTCTTC.

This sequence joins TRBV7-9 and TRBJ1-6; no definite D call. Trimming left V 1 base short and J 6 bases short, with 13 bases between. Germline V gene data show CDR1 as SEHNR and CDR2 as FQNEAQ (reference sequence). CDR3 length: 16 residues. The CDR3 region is CASSLGSDIINSPLHF. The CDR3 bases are TGTGCCAGCAGCTTAGGTTCGGATATTATTAATTCACCCCTCCACTTT. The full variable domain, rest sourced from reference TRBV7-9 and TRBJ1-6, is DTGVSQNPRHKITKRGQNVTFRCDPISEHNRLYWYRQTLGQGPEFLTYFQNEAQLEKSRLLSDRFSAERPKGSFSTLEIQRTEQGDSAMYLCASSLGSDIINSPLHFGNGTRLTVT.

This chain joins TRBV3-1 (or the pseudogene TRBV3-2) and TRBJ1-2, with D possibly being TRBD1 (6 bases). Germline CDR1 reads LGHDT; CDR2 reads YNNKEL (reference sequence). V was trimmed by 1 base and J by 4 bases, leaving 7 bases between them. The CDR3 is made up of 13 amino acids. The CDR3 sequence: CASSQVGGYGYTF. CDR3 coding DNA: TGTGCCAGCAGCCAAGTAGGGGGCTATGGCTACACCTTC.

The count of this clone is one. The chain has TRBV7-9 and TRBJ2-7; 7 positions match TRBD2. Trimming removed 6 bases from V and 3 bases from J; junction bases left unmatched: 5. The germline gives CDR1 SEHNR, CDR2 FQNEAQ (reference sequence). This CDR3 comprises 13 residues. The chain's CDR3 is CASRKGDYYEQYF. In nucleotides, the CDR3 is TGTGCCAGCAGGAAAGGGGACTACTACGAGCAGTACTTC.

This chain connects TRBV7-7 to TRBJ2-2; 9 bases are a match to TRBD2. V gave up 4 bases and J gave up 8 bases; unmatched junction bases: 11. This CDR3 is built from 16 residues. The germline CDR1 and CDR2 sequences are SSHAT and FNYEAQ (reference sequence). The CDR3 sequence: CASSSTSGPAWGELFF. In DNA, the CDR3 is TGTGCCAGCAGCTCAACTAGCGGGCCCGCGTGGGGGGAGCTGTTTTTT.

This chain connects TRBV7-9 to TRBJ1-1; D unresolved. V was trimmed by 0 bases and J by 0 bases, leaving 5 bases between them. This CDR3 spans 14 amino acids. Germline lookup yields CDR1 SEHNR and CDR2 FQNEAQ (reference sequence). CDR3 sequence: CASSLAQMNTEAFF. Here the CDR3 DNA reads TGTGCCAGCAGCTTAGCGCAAATGAACACTGAAGCTTTCTTT.

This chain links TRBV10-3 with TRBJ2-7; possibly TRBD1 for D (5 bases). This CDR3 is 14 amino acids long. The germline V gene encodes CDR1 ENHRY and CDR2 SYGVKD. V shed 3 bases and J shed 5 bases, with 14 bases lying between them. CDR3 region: CAISDRAAAHEQYF. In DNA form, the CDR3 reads TGTGCCATCAGTGACAGGGCGGCGGCTCACGAGCAGTACTTC.

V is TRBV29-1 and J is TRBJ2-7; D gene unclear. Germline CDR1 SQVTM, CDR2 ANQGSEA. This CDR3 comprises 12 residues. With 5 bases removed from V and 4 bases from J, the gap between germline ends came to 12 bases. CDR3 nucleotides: TGCAGCGTTCGTCGGGCAGCTTACGAGCAGTACTTC. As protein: CSVRRAAYEQYF.